A single sample is the source of the 30 T cell receptor beta chains below, sequenced in a study of shared clonotypes between healthy human individuals. CD45RO-negative, CCR7-selected cells formed the naive CD8 fraction, which excluded terminally differentiated effector memory CD45RA+ cells. Profiling relied on immunoSEQ multiplex PCR, and the TCRdb table lists in-frame clones only, not all of them. The repertoire includes over 2 million clones, roughly 95% of them detected once, and 1.1% sits in the top ten. What was sequenced was naive CD8+ T cells sorted from blood. These receptors all stem from a man aged 18-30 years in good health.

V gene TRBV30 combines with J gene TRBJ1-4; tentative D call: TRBD1 (5 bases). Deletions cut 5 bases from V and 3 bases from J, with 13 bases between. CDR1 and CDR2 (germline): GTSNPN, SVGIG (reference sequence). The CDR3 runs to 14 residues. The CDR3 spells CAWGQTTANEKLFF. The CDR3 DNA is TGTGCCTGGGGTCAGACGACAGCTAATGAAAAACTGTTTTTT. Drawing the rest from reference TRBV30 and TRBJ1-4, the complete variable domain is SQTIHQWPATLVQPVGSPLSLECTVEGTSNPNLYWYRQAAGRGLQLLFYSVGIGQISSEVPQNLSASRPQDRQFILSSKKLLLSDSGFYLCAWGQTTANEKLFFGSGTQLSVL.

V is TRBV6-1 and J is TRBJ2-1, with D unclear. The CDR3 has 13 residues. Germline lookup yields CDR1 MNHNS and CDR2 SASEGT. V lost 6 bases and J 4 bases, leaving 10 bases between the germline ends. CDR3 coding DNA: TGTGCCAGCAGCCCTCTAGGGTACAATGAGCAGTTCTTC. Translation gives CASSPLGYNEQFF.

The chain uses TRBV6-1 and TRBJ1-6; TRBD1 aligns across 8 bases. Germline values: CDR1 MNHNS, CDR2 SASEGT. Trimming removed 3 bases from V and 3 bases from J; junction bases left unmatched: 13. The CDR3 has 19 amino acids. The CDR3 DNA follows: TGTGCCAGCAGTGATAGGGGACAGGCCAACTTTTACTATAATTCACCCCTCCACTTT. Translated: CASSDRGQANFYYNSPLHF.

The chain links TRBV7-2 to TRBJ2-7; TRBD2 agrees at 8 bases. After removal of 1 base from V and 2 bases from J, the junction contained 13 bases not matched to a gene. The CDR3 contains 18 residues. Germline loops: CDR1 SGHTA, CDR2 FQGNSA. The CDR3, as DNA: TGTGCCAGCAGCTTAGGGTGGGAAATTAGCGGGGAGGCCTACGAGCAGTACTTC. Translation: CASSLGWEISGEAYEQYF.

The chain links TRBV10-1 to TRBJ2-3; TRBD1 matches 10 bases. The germline gives CDR1 WNHNN, CDR2 SYGVQD (reference sequence). This CDR3 contains 17 residues. Germline trimming cut 0 bases from V and 2 bases from J; bases unmatched to any gene: 5. CDR3 DNA: TGCGCCAGCAGTGAGTCGGTGGGGACAGGGGTCACAGATACGCAGTATTTT. This translates into CASSESVGTGVTDTQYF.

The chain is built from TRBV13 and TRBJ2-7; 9 positions agree with TRBD1. V lost 1 base and J lost 5; bases outside the gene matches: 6. CDR1 and CDR2 (germline): PRHDT, FYEKMQ (reference sequence). The CDR3 runs 15 residues. CDR3 in amino acids: CASSLDGQGRHEQYF. DNA of the CDR3: TGTGCCAGCAGCTTAGACGGACAGGGGCGACACGAGCAGTACTTC.

The DNA for the CDR3 is TGTGCCAGCAGCTTAAGTTCGAGCGGGTACACCGGGGAGCTGTTTTTT. Its translation is CASSLSSSGYTGELFF. The chain joins TRBV7-2 to TRBJ2-2; the D gene is possibly TRBD2 (6 bases). Germline V gene sequence: CDR1 SGHTA, CDR2 FQGNSA. The CDR3 contains 16 residues. The V gene lost 2 bases and the J gene lost 3 bases, with 13 bases spanning the gap.

The chain couples TRBV4-1 to TRBJ1-2; the D gene is possibly TRBD1 (6 bases). In germline, CDR1 is MGHRA, CDR2 YSYEKL. CDR3 length: 14 residues. V lost 4 bases to trimming and J lost 4 bases, with 13 bases between them. Here the CDR3 DNA reads TGCGCCAGCAGCCCTTCGGACAGTGCCTATGGCTACACCTTC. This encodes CASSPSDSAYGYTF.

The V and J genes are TRBV6-5 and TRBJ2-1; TRBD2 agrees at 9 bases. After removal of 0 bases from V and 6 bases from J, the junction contained 6 bases not matched to a gene. Germline lookup yields CDR1 MNHEY and CDR2 SVGAGI. The CDR3 has 16 residues. The CDR3 DNA sequence: TGTGCCAGCAGTTACTCTTACGGACTAGCGATCAATGAGCAGTTCTTC. Translated: CASSYSYGLAINEQFF.

Comments on this clone: The DNA is omitted, as the CDR3 cannot be located on it reliably, and the CDR3 follows TCRdb's listing. The V and J genes are TRBV27 and TRBJ2-7; the table's D call TRBD1 went unverified against the DNA. Per germline, CDR1 MNHEY and CDR2 SMNVEV (reference sequence). The CDR3 contains 16 residues when both ends are counted. CDR3 residues: CASSTSTGPLTYEQYF.

This chain uses TRBV19 with TRBJ2-7; TRBD2 matches 11 bases. Germline-derived CDR1 and CDR2 are LNHDA and SQIVND (reference sequence). The CDR3 is 16 amino acids. Unmatched junction bases numbered 6, after V lost 3 bases and J lost 2 bases. CDR3 protein: CASSMVAGGFPYEQYF. CDR3 DNA: TGTGCCAGTAGTATGGTAGCGGGAGGGTTCCCCTACGAGCAGTACTTC.

The chain couples TRBV5-5 to TRBJ1-2, with TRBD1 identical over 9 bases. V dropped 1 base and J dropped 6; count of bases not matched to a gene: 4. CDR1 SGHKS and CDR2 YYEKEE come from the germline V gene (reference sequence). The CDR3 spans 14 residues. CDR3 DNA: TGTGCCAGCAGCTTGATGGGACAGGGAAATGGCTACACCTTC. It is translated as CASSLMGQGNGYTF.

This chain connects TRBV2 to TRBJ2-2, with 7 positions matching TRBD2. CDR3 length equals 17 residues. Per the germline V gene, CDR1 is SNHLY and CDR2 is FYNNEI. V trimming: 8 bases; J trimming: 0 bases; junction bases outside the gene matches: 12. This CDR3 reads CASYGDGGTTNTGELFF. The DNA of the CDR3 is TGTGCCAGCTACGGGGATGGAGGGACTACGAACACCGGGGAGCTGTTTTTT.

The chain recombines TRBV7-8 with TRBJ1-5; unclear D gene. The CDR3 covers 15 residues. V was pared by 0 bases and J by 7 bases, with 13 bases between. The germline gives CDR1 SGHVS, CDR2 FQNEAQ. The chain's CDR3 is CASSLALGNEQPQHF. CDR3 coding DNA: TGTGCCAGCAGCTTAGCGCTAGGGAATGAACAGCCCCAGCATTTT.

The chain links TRBV6-1 to TRBJ1-2; D not certain. V gave up 6 bases and J gave up 2 bases, with 10 bases separating them. CDR3 size: 13 residues. Germline values: CDR1 MNHNS, CDR2 SASEGT. This CDR3 is CASRSTGNYGYTF. Written as DNA, the CDR3 is TGTGCCAGCAGGTCAACGGGAAACTATGGCTACACCTTC.

The gene calls are TRBV2 and TRBJ1-2; D ambiguous. CDR3 length: 14 residues. Trimming shortened V by 2 bases and J by 5 bases, and 12 bases separated the two germline ends. CDR1 and CDR2 (germline): SNHLY, FYNNEI. The CDR3 region has the DNA TGTGCCAGCAGTGAATCTGTAGGATTATATGGCTACACCTTC. It specifies CASSESVGLYGYTF.

This rearrangement joins TRBV10-2 to TRBJ2-1; the D gene is possibly TRBD2 (5 bases). V was shortened by 4 bases and J by 6 bases, with 13 bases between the two germline ends. This CDR3 is built from 14 residues. Looked up from germline, CDR1 is WSHSY and CDR2 is SAAADI. Here the CDR3 DNA reads TGCGCCAGCAGTGGGCTAGCAGGTAGCAATGAGCAGTTCTTC. Its translation: CASSGLAGSNEQFF.

V gene TRBV5-8 combines with J gene TRBJ1-1, with D unclear. The CDR3 consists of 19 residues. Germline-derived CDR1 and CDR2 are SGHTS and YDEGEE. V lost 0 bases and J 2 bases, leaving 23 bases between the germline ends. DNA for the CDR3: TGTGCCAGCAGCTTGGCCCTCGAAGGGCGGTGGCTACAAAACACTGAAGCTTTCTTT. Translating gives CASSLALEGRWLQNTEAFF.

This clone occurred a few times. Other DNA sequences in this sample translate to the same CDR3. This rearrangement joins TRBV5-4 to TRBJ2-7; D remains unclear. The CDR3 has 12 residues. Trimming removed 3 bases from V and 0 bases from J, with 4 bases in between. In germline, CDR1 is SGHNT, CDR2 YYREEE (reference sequence). In DNA, the CDR3 is TGTGCCAGCAGCTCCAGCTCCTACGAGCAGTACTTC. Its translation: CASSSSSYEQYF.

This clone was counted once. At one of its ends the junction is not consistent with the germline gene, which may arise from a read error. This chain links TRBV28 with TRBJ1-6; no clear D. Germline CDR1 and CDR2: MDHEN and SYDVKM. The CDR3 consists of 14 residues. CDR3 DNA sequence: TGTGCCAGCAAAACAGAAAACTATAATTCACCCCCCCACTTT. It encodes CASKTENYNSPPHF.

This chain uses TRBV4-3 with TRBJ2-7; D is undetermined. This CDR3 contains 15 residues. Trimming took 2 bases from V and 0 from J, leaving 11 bases between them. Germline CDR1 reads LGHNA; CDR2 reads YSLEER. The CDR3 bases are TGCGCCAGCAGCCAATCTCCAGGTAGCTCCTACGAGCAGTACTTC. Protein sequence: CASSQSPGSSYEQYF.

Remarks on this clone: Other nucleotide sequences in the sample specify the same CDR3. The CDR3: CASSPGTSGTYEQYF. The DNA of the CDR3 is TGTGCCAGCAGTCCCGGGACTAGCGGAACCTACGAGCAGTACTTC. The gene calls are TRBV6-5 and TRBJ2-7; TRBD2 matches 11 bases. The CDR3 spans 15 residues. Germline trimming cut 5 bases from V and 2 bases from J; bases unmatched to any gene: 5. Germline CDR1 reads MNHEY; CDR2 reads SVGAGI.

The rearrangement links TRBV12-5 to TRBJ2-3, with 11 bases fitting TRBD2. From germline, CDR1 is LGHNT and CDR2 FRNRAP. The trim removed 2 bases at V and 5 bases at J, leaving 9 bases unmatched. The CDR3 is 17 residues long. The CDR3 protein is CASGLSQLAGEGDTQYF. Written as DNA, the CDR3 is TGTGCTAGTGGTTTGTCCCAACTAGCGGGAGAGGGAGATACGCAGTATTTT.

The rearrangement uses TRBV7-9 and TRBJ2-3, with TRBD2 as a possible D gene (6 bases). The CDR3 consists of 18 residues. CDR1 is SEHNR and CDR2 is FQNEAQ in the germline V gene (reference sequence). V shed 5 bases and J shed 1 base, with 22 bases lying between them. The CDR3 spells CASSASLRLGGGTDTQYF. CDR3 sequence (DNA): TGTGCCAGCAGCGCCTCCCTCCGACTAGGCGGGGGCACAGATACGCAGTATTTT.

On this clone: Other DNA variants within this sample encode the same CDR3. The V and J genes are TRBV13 and TRBJ1-5; D gene unclear. Germline V gene data show CDR1 as PRHDT and CDR2 as FYEKMQ (reference sequence). The V and J ends lost 2 bases and 2 bases respectively, with 4 bases between them. The CDR3 sequence is 13 residues long. The CDR3 sequence: CASSLSGNQPQHF. The CDR3 nucleotides read TGTGCCAGCAGCTTATCAGGCAATCAGCCCCAGCATTTT. Variable domain in full (rest from reference TRBV13 and TRBJ1-5): AAGVIQSPRHLIKEKRETATLKCYPIPRHDTVYWYQQGPGQDPQFLISFYEKMQSDKGSIPDRFSAQQFSDYHSELNMSSLELGDSALYFCASSLSGNQPQHFGDGTRLSIL.

This chain links TRBV28 with TRBJ2-7; TRBD1 agrees at 7 bases. Germline trimming cut 5 bases from V and 2 bases from J; bases unmatched to any gene: 9. The CDR3 spans 15 residues. CDR1 MDHEN and CDR2 SYDVKM come from the germline V gene. The CDR3 nucleotides are TGTGCCAGCAGTCCCTCCGGGACAGCCCCCTACGAGCAGTACTTC. Protein product: CASSPSGTAPYEQYF. Supplemented by reference TRBV28 and TRBJ2-7, the full variable domain reads DVKVTQSSRYLVKRTGEKVFLECVQDMDHENMFWYRQDPGLGLRLIYFSYDVKMKEKGDIPEGYSVSREKKERFSLILESASTNQTSMYLCASSPSGTAPYEQYFGPGTRLTVT.

This CDR3 reads CASSEYILTGQPYEQYF. In nucleotides, the CDR3 is TGTGCCAGCAGTGAATATATTCTGACGGGCCAACCCTACGAGCAGTACTTC. The chain joins TRBV25-1 to TRBJ2-7; D uncertain. Per germline, CDR1 MGHDK and CDR2 SYGVNS. V was trimmed by 0 bases and J by 2 bases, leaving 17 bases between them. This CDR3 is 17 amino acids long.

The chain links TRBV28 to TRBJ2-1, with 8 bases fitting TRBD1. Trimming took 7 bases from V and 4 from J; bases not matched to a gene: 9. This CDR3 comprises 15 residues. CDR1 and CDR2 from the germline V gene are MDHEN and SYDVKM. CDR3 nucleotide sequence: TGTGCCAGCACCCCCCGGACAGGGAATTACAATGAGCAGTTCTTC. Its protein product is CASTPRTGNYNEQFF.

The CDR3 protein is CATSRTGQGSGANVLTF. The CDR3 DNA is TGTGCCACCAGCAGAACGGGACAGGGGAGCGGGGCCAACGTCCTGACTTTC. The chain joins TRBV15 to TRBJ2-6, with 10 bases that match TRBD1. Trimming cost V 2 bases and J 4 bases; bases outside gene matches: 5. Germline V CDR1 and CDR2: LNHNV, YYDKDF (reference sequence). The length of the CDR3 is 17 residues. The whole variable domain, filled in from reference TRBV15 and TRBJ2-6, reads DAMVIQNPRYQVTQFGKPVTLSCSQTLNHNVMYWYQQKSSQAPKLLFHYYDKDFNNEADTPDNFQSRRPNTSFCFLDIRSPGLGDTAMYLCATSRTGQGSGANVLTFGAGSRLTVL.

Worth noting for this clone: Other DNA variants within this sample encode the same CDR3. The gene calls are TRBV6-1 and TRBJ2-7; TRBD1 aligns across 7 bases. This CDR3 is 12 amino acids long. Trimming removed 5 bases from V and 5 bases from J; junction bases left unmatched: 3. The germline gives CDR1 MNHNS, CDR2 SASEGT. DNA of the CDR3: TGTGCCAGCAGTCCCACAGGGGACGAGCAGTACTTC. This gives the protein CASSPTGDEQYF.